Detailed here is one T cell receptor beta chain. No antigen is known for it. For the second PCR, which ran for about 7 to 11 cycles, a sample-barcoded 5' primer and a J-beta primer mix were used. TCRdb redid the calling of the 5' RACE reads with MiXCR, one entry per CDR3 protein. The data show 550,000 to 750,000 distinct CDR3 sequences, with 20% to 25% seen just once and roughly 3.9% held by the top ten. Donors each provided around 10 milliliters of peripheral blood. The source of the sample is a study of blood T cells in healthy people across ages. Trimming left V 8 bases short and J 0 bases short, with 8 bases between. The CDR3 totals 13 residues. Germline V CDR1 and CDR2: MDHEN, SYDVKM. Broader study findings: The recorded TCR beta diversity per million T cells decreased in a roughly linear manner with age.

The TCR was taken from a man between 65 and 85 years old in good health. Material for sequencing was blood. The rearrangement joins TRBV28 to TRBJ2-4; D not resolved. In DNA, the CDR3 is TGTGCCAGCCTTAATCTAGCCAAAAACATTCAGTACTTC. The encoded protein is CASLNLAKNIQYF.